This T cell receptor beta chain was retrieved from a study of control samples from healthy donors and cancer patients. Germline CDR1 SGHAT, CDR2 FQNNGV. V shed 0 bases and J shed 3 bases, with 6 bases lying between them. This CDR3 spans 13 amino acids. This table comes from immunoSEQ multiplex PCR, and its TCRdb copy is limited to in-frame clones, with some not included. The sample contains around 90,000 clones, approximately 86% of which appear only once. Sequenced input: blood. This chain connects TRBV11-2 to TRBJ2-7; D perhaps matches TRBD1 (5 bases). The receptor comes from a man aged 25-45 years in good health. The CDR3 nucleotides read TGTGCCAGCAGCTTAGACAGGGTCTACGAGCAGTACTTC. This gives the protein CASSLDRVYEQYF.